Presented here are 13 T cell receptor beta chains from one specimen sequenced in a study of blood T cell repertoires in COVID-19 (TCRdb year 2020). The library was generated by the immunoSEQ multiplex PCR assay. Not all clones reach the TCRdb copy of this immuneACCESS table, which keeps in-frame sequences only. Checked studies attribute under half of the gap to unresolved V genes and leave the rest unexplained. The sample table contains about 170,000 clones; only one count was recorded for roughly 78% of them. Under 20% of the sample belongs to the ten largest clones. The sequenced sample consisted of PBMCs or T cells enriched from blood (not recorded which). The receptors stem from a woman in her sixties or seventies in a cohort exposed to, infected with or recovered from COVID-19 (not recorded which).

This clone was counted a single time. V gene TRBV28 combines with J gene TRBJ2-7; 8 positions agree with TRBD2. From germline, CDR1 is MDHEN and CDR2 SYDVKM. The junction had 11 bases not matched to a gene; V was cut back by 5 bases and J by 2 bases. The CDR3 contains 16 residues. The CDR3 DNA sequence: TGTGCCAGCAGTCCAGCGGGAGCGTTAGGGGCCTACGAGCAGTACTTC. Its translation is CASSPAGALGAYEQYF. Together with reference TRBV28 and TRBJ2-7, the CDR3 gives the full variable domain: DVKVTQSSRYLVKRTGEKVFLECVQDMDHENMFWYRQDPGLGLRLIYFSYDVKMKEKGDIPEGYSVSREKKERFSLILESASTNQTSMYLCASSPAGALGAYEQYFGPGTRLTVT.

The chain carries TRBV5-6 and TRBJ1-2; D unresolved. This CDR3 region has 16 residues. Trimming removed 3 bases from V and 0 bases from J, with 15 bases in between. CDR1 and CDR2 (germline): SGHDT, YYEEEE. CDR3 in amino acids: CASSSYPYLANYGYTF. DNA of the CDR3: TGTGCCAGCAGCTCATACCCTTACTTAGCTAACTATGGCTACACCTTC.

This chain uses TRBV18 with TRBJ2-7; D is uncertain. The germline V gene encodes CDR1 KGHSH and CDR2 LQKENI. Trimming shortened V by 3 bases and J by 6 bases, and 15 bases separated the two germline ends. This CDR3 comprises 14 residues. The CDR3 reads CASSPSPNMREQYF. The CDR3 bases are TGTGCCAGCTCACCGTCCCCCAATATGCGCGAGCAGTACTTC.

This chain joins TRBV18 and TRBJ2-1; 10 bases align to TRBD2. Per germline, CDR1 KGHSH and CDR2 LQKENI. This CDR3 is built from 15 residues. Unmatched junction bases numbered 10, after V lost 2 bases and J lost 12 bases. CDR3 bases: TGTGCCAGCTCACCAACTATAGCGGGAGGCCCGCGGCAGTTCTTC. Translating it yields CASSPTIAGGPRQFF.

CDR3 DNA: TGTGCCAGCAGTCCCCCGACTAGCGGGAGTACAAATACGCAGTATTTT. Translation: CASSPPTSGSTNTQYF. V usage is TRBV28 and J usage is TRBJ2-3; 12 nucleotides line up with TRBD2. The junction had 10 bases not matched to a gene; V was cut back by 5 bases and J by 7 bases. The CDR3 is made up of 16 amino acids. Germline CDR1 and CDR2: MDHEN and SYDVKM.

V gene TRBV5-6 combines with J gene TRBJ1-1; TRBD1 matches 7 bases. The CDR3 length is 14 residues. J gave up 5 bases and V 2 bases, and 6 bases lay outside the gene matches. Germline-derived CDR1 and CDR2 are SGHDT and YYEEEE. The CDR3, as DNA: TGTGCCAGCAGCTTATTGGGACAGCCGACTGAAGCTTTCTTT. It translates to CASSLLGQPTEAFF.

This clone appeared once. The chain joins TRBV5-1 to TRBJ2-1; 7 positions agree with TRBD2. The germline V gene has CDR1 SGHRS and CDR2 YFSETQ. V was pared by 1 base and J by 9 bases, with 7 bases of the junction left unmatched. The CDR3 totals 14 residues. CDR3 DNA: TGCGCCAGCAGCTTGTCCGGGACTAAAGGTGAGCAGTTCTTC. Protein sequence: CASSLSGTKGEQFF.

This chain joins TRBV7-3 and TRBJ2-1, with 9 bases that match TRBD2. The CDR3 has 15 amino acids. The junction had 9 bases not matched to a gene; V was cut back by 5 bases and J by 7 bases. CDR1 and CDR2 from the germline V gene are SGHTA and FQGTGA. CDR3 sequence: CASSAILAGSNEQFF. In nucleotides, the CDR3 is TGTGCCAGCAGCGCCATACTAGCGGGCTCAAATGAGCAGTTCTTC.

This clone has a single count. The chain recombines TRBV7-9 with TRBJ2-5; TRBD1 matches at 8 bases. The V gene end was trimmed by 4 bases and the J gene end by 4 bases; junction bases not matched to a gene: 8. The germline V gene encodes CDR1 SEHNR and CDR2 FQNEAQ (reference sequence). The CDR3 is 15 amino acids. CDR3 region: CASSSSTGVRETQYF. The CDR3 DNA follows: TGTGCCAGCAGCTCATCGACAGGGGTGCGAGAGACCCAGTACTTC. The whole variable domain, remainder taken from reference TRBV7-9 and TRBJ2-5, is DTGVSQNPRHKITKRGQNVTFRCDPISEHNRLYWYRQTLGQGPEFLTYFQNEAQLEKSRLLSDRFSAERPKGSFSTLEIQRTEQGDSAMYLCASSSSTGVRETQYFGPGTRLLVL.

CDR3 sequence (DNA): TGTGCCAGCAGCCAAGAGGGCCAAGCAGAATACAATGAGCAGTTCTTC. Protein: CASSQEGQAEYNEQFF. The V and J genes are TRBV4-2 and TRBJ2-1; D unresolved. The CDR3 loop spans 16 amino acids. With 0 bases removed from V and 4 bases from J, the gap between germline ends came to 13 bases. Germline lookup yields CDR1 LGHNA and CDR2 YNFKEQ.

This clone was found once. The chain's CDR3 is CAWSQQGNTEAFF. The CDR3 DNA follows: TGTGCCTGGAGTCAACAGGGAAACACTGAAGCTTTCTTT. V is TRBV30 and J is TRBJ1-1; D perhaps matches TRBD1 (6 bases). CDR3 length equals 13 residues. The V end lost 2 bases, the J end lost 2 bases, and 9 bases lay between the germline ends. The germline V gene encodes CDR1 GTSNPN and CDR2 SVGIG (reference sequence).

The V gene is TRBV4-1, the J gene TRBJ1-2; 7 bases agree with TRBD1. Germline V lookup: CDR1 MGHRA, CDR2 YSYEKL. V shed 0 bases and J 5 bases; nucleotides not matched to a gene: 6. The CDR3 spans 15 residues. CDR3: CASSQEDRVRYGYTF. The DNA of the CDR3 is TGCGCCAGCAGCCAAGAAGACAGGGTGAGGTATGGCTACACCTTC.

The CDR3 region has the DNA TGTGCCAGCAGTTTCGTCGGAGAGACCCAGTACTTC. It codes for CASSFVGETQYF. The genes are TRBV12-3 or TRBV12-4 and TRBJ2-5; D is ambiguous. The CDR3 contains 12 residues. The V end lost 3 bases, the J end lost 4 bases, and 6 bases lay between the germline ends.